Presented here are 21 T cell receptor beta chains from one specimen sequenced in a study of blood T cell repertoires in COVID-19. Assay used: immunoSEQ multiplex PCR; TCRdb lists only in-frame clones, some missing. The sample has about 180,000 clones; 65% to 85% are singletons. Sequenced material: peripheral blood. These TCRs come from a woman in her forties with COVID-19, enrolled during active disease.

This CDR3 is CSVQGTSGGLQETQYF. The CDR3, as DNA: TGCAGCGTACAAGGGACTAGCGGGGGGCTCCAAGAGACCCAGTACTTC. The chain couples TRBV29-1 to TRBJ2-5; 15 bases align to TRBD2. Germline V gene sequence: CDR1 SQVTM, CDR2 ANQGSEA. With 6 bases clipped from V and 1 base from J, the junction kept 6 bases outside the gene matches. CDR3 length equals 16 residues.

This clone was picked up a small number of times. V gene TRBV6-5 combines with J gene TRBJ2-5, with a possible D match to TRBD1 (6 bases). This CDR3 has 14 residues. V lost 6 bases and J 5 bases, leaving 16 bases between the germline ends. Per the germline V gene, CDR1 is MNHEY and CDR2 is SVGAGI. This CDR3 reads CASSQGLVVETQYF. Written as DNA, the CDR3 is TGTGCCAGCAGCCAGGGGCTCGTAGTTGAGACCCAGTACTTC.

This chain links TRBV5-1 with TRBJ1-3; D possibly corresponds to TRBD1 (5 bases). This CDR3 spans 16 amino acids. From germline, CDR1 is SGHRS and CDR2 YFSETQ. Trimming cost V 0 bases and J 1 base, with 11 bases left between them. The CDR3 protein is CASSLGLGQSGNTIYF. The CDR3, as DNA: TGCGCCAGCAGCTTGGGCCTGGGGCAGTCTGGAAACACCATATATTTT.

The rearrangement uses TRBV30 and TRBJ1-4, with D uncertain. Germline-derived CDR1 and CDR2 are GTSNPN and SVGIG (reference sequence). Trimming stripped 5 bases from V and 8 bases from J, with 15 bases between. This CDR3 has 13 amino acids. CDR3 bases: TGTGCCTGGGGTCCCAATGAGGCGGAAAAACTGTTTTTT. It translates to CAWGPNEAEKLFF. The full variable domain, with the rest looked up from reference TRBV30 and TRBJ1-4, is SQTIHQWPATLVQPVGSPLSLECTVEGTSNPNLYWYRQAAGRGLQLLFYSVGIGQISSEVPQNLSASRPQDRQFILSSKKLLLSDSGFYLCAWGPNEAEKLFFGSGTQLSVL.

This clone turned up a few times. The CDR3 sequence: CASSRTSPPEQYF. The CDR3 DNA follows: TGTGCCAGCTCCCGGACTAGTCCCCCCGAGCAGTACTTC. V and J are TRBV2 and TRBJ2-7, with 7 bases identical to TRBD2. Trimming cost V 8 bases and J 6 bases; bases outside gene matches: 10. Germline assignment: CDR1 SNHLY and CDR2 FYNNEI. The CDR3 consists of 13 residues.

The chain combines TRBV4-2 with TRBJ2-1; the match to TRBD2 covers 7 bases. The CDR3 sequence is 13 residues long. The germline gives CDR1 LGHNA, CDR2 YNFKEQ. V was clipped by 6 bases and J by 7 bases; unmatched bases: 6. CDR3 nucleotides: TGTGCCAGCAGTTACTCCGGGGGGAATGAGCAGTTCTTC. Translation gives CASSYSGGNEQFF.

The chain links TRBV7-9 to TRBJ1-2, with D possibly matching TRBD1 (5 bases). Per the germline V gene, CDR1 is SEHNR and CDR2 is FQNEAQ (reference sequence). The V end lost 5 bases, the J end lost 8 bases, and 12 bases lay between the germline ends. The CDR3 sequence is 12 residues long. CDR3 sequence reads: CASSDIGAGYTF. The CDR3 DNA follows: TGTGCCAGCAGCGACATTGGGGCCGGCTACACCTTC.

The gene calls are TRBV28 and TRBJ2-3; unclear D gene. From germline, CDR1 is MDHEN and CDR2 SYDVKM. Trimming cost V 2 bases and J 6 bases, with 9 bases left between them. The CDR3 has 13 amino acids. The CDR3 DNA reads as TGTGCCAGCAGTTTAGGCAGCGTGGATACGCAGTATTTT. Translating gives CASSLGSVDTQYF.

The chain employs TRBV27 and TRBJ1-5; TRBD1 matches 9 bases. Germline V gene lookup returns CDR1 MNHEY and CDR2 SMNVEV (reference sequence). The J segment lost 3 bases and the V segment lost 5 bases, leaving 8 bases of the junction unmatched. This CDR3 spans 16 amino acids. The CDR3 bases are TGTGCCAGCAGTCCAGGGACAGGGAGGCCCAATCAGCCCCAGCATTTT. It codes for CASSPGTGRPNQPQHF.

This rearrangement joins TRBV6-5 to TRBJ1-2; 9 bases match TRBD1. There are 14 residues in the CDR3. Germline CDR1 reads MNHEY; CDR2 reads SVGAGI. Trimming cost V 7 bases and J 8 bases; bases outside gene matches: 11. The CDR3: CASTGTGSRGGYTF. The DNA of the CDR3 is TGTGCCAGCACCGGGACAGGGTCGAGGGGAGGCTACACCTTC.

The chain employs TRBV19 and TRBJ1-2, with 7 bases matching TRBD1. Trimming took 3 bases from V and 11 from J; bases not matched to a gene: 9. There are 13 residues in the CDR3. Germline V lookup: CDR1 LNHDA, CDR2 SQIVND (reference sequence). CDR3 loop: CASSIPPGGDYTF. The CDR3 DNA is TGTGCCAGTAGTATCCCCCCAGGGGGAGATTACACCTTC.

CDR3 region: CASSFRGGTGDNQPQHF. In nucleotides, the CDR3 is TGTGCCAGCAGCTTCCGCGGCGGGACAGGGGACAATCAGCCCCAGCATTTT. The V call is TRBV7-9, the J call TRBJ1-5; 10 bases fit TRBD1. Germline V gene lookup returns CDR1 SEHNR and CDR2 FQNEAQ (reference sequence). This CDR3 is built from 17 residues. V shed 3 bases, J shed 3 bases, and the junction held 8 bases outside the gene matches.

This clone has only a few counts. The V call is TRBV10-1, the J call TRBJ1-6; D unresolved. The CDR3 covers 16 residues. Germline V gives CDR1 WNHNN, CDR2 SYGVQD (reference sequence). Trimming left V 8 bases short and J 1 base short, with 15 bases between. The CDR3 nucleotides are TGCGCCAGCTGGGGTTGTGGGAGGTCCTATAATTCACCCCTCCACTTT. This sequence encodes CASWGCGRSYNSPLHF.

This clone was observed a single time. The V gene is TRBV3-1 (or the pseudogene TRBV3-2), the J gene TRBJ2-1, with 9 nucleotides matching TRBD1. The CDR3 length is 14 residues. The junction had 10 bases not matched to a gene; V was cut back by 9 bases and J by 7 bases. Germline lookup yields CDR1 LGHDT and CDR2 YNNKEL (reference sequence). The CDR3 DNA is TGTGCCAGTTACACGGACAGGGGAGGAAATGAGCAGTTCTTC. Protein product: CASYTDRGGNEQFF.

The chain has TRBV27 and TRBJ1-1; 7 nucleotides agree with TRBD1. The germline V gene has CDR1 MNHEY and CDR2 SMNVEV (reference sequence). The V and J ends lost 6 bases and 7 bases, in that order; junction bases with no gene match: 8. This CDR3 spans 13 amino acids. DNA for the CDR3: TGTGCCAGCAGCCGGGGACAGACTCTTGAAGCTTTCTTT. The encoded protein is CASSRGQTLEAFF.

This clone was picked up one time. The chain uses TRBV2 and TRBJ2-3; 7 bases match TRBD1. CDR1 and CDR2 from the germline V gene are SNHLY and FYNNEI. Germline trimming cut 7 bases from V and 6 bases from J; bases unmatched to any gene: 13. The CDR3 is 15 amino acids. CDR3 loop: CASMRRGGLRDTQYF. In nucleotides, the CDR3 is TGTGCCAGCATGCGGAGAGGGGGCCTACGGGATACGCAGTATTTT. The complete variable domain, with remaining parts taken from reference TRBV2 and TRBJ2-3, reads EPEVTQTPSHQVTQMGQEVILRCVPISNHLYFYWYRQILGQKVEFLVSFYNNEISEKSEIFDDQFSVERPDGSNFTLKIRSTKLEDSAMYFCASMRRGGLRDTQYFGPGTRLTVL.

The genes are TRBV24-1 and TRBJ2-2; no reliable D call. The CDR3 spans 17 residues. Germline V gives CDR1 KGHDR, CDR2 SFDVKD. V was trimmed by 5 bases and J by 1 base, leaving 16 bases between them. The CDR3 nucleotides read TGTGCCACCAGTGCCCCCCCTTCTAGATTGAACACCGGGGAGCTGTTTTTT. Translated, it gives CATSAPPSRLNTGELFF.

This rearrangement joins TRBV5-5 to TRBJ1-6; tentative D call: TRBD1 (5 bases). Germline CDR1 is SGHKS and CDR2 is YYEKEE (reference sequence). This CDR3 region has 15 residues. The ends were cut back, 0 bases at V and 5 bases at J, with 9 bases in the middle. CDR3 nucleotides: TGTGCCAGCAGCTTGGTGGGGGGGGATAATTCACCCCTCCACTTT. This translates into CASSLVGGDNSPLHF.

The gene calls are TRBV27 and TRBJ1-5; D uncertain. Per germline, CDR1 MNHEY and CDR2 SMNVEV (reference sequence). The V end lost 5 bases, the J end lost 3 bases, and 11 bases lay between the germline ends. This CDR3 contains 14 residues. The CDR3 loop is CASSLFGNNQPQHF. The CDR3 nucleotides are TGTGCCAGCAGTCTTTTCGGGAACAATCAGCCCCAGCATTTT.

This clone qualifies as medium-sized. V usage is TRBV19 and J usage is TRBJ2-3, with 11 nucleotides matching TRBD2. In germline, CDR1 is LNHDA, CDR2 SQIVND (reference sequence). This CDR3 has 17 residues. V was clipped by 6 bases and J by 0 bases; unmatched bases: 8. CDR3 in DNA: TGTGCCAGTAGCACGGGACTAGCGGAGACTAGCACAGATACGCAGTATTTT. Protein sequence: CASSTGLAETSTDTQYF.

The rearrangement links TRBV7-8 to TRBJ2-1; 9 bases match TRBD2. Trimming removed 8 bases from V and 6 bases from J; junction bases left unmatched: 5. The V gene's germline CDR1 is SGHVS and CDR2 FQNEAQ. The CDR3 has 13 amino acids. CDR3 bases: TGTGCCAGCGGGACTAGCTTGATCAATGAGCAGTTCTTC. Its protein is CASGTSLINEQFF.